The rows below give T cell receptor beta chains drawn from one sample of a study of blood T cell repertoires in COVID-19. Some clones are missing from TCRdb's copy, which holds only in-frame ones; the method was immunoSEQ multiplex PCR. The sample includes roughly 150,000 clones, 84% of them seen just once. Sample: peripheral blood. The receptor set was obtained from a man between 65 and 79 years old with active or convalescent COVID-19. Each CDR3 is given with its conserved first and last residue. The order of the fields is CDR3 protein, CDR3 DNA, D gene, clone size, V gene, J gene. D genes are given only for firm matches. A clone size is listed for some rows: how often the clone was seen (once, few, many), or a class if it is expanded.

CDR3: CASSQDLVWTGLPSYYGYTF; DNA: TGTGCCAGCAGCCAAGATCTTGTTTGGACAGGGCTTCCATCATACTATGGCTACACCTTC; D: TRBD1; size: few; V: TRBV3-1/TRBV3-2; J: TRBJ1-2
CDR3: CASSPSETGGSYEQYF; DNA: TGTGCCAGCAGCCCTTCCGAGACAGGGGGTTCCTACGAGCAGTACTTC; D: TRBD1; size: .; V: TRBV5-4; J: TRBJ2-7
CDR3: CASSFGTINEQFF; DNA: TGCGCCAGCAGCTTCGGGACAATCAATGAGCAGTTCTTC; D: .; size: .; V: TRBV5-1; J: TRBJ2-1
CDR3: CASGPTTNRADGYTF; DNA: TGTGCTAGTGGTCCGACTACGAACAGGGCAGATGGCTACACCTTC; D: .; size: .; V: TRBV12-5; J: TRBJ1-2
CDR3: CASNTIRGLSYEQYF; DNA: TGTGCCAGCAATACAATAAGGGGGCTCTCCTACGAGCAGTACTTC; D: TRBD1; size: once; V: TRBV27; J: TRBJ2-7
CDR3: CASSFRASGRNEQYF; DNA: TGTGCCAGCAGTTTTCGTGCTAGCGGGAGAAACGAGCAGTACTTC; D: TRBD2; size: .; V: TRBV28; J: TRBJ2-7
CDR3: CASSLARTGGNTGELFF; DNA: TGCGCCAGCAGCTTGGCGAGGACAGGAGGGAACACCGGGGAGCTGTTTTTT; D: TRBD1; size: medium-sized; V: TRBV5-1; J: TRBJ2-2
CDR3: CASSPDRDGEKLFF; DNA: TGCGCCAGCAGCCCGGACAGGGATGGCGAAAAACTGTTTTTT; D: TRBD1; size: .; V: TRBV5-1; J: TRBJ1-4
CDR3: CASSQDSGNTIYF; DNA: TGCGCCAGCAGCCAGGACTCTGGAAACACCATATATTTT; D: .; size: .; V: TRBV5-1; J: TRBJ1-3
CDR3: CASSVEGEGSGKLFF; DNA: TGTGCCAGCAGCGTAGAAGGGGAGGGCTCGGGAAAACTGTTTTTT; D: .; size: .; V: TRBV9; J: TRBJ1-4
CDR3: CASSKERPGAEAFF; DNA: TGTGCCAGCAGCAAAGAGCGTCCAGGGGCTGAAGCTTTCTTT; D: .; size: .; V: TRBV21-1; J: TRBJ1-1
CDR3: CASSHLGGGGTEAFF; DNA: TGTGCCAGCAGCCATCTCGGGGGTGGTGGCACTGAAGCTTTCTTT; D: .; size: .; V: TRBV6-2/TRBV6-3; J: TRBJ1-1
CDR3: CASSEPGLAGVGFGHEQFF; DNA: TGTGCCAGCAGTGAACCGGGACTAGCGGGAGTTGGGTTTGGCCATGAGCAGTTCTTC; D: TRBD2; size: .; V: TRBV6-1; J: TRBJ2-1
CDR3: CAWSSGIDTQYF; DNA: TGTGCCTGGAGTTCAGGGATAGATACGCAGTATTTT; D: .; size: once; V: TRBV30; J: TRBJ2-3
CDR3: CASSLSAVMNTEAFF; DNA: TGTGCCAGCAGTTTATCGGCGGTGATGAACACTGAAGCTTTCTTT; D: .; size: .; V: TRBV28; J: TRBJ1-1
CDR3: CASRQLAEQYF; DNA: TGTGCCAGCAGACAGCTAGCCGAGCAGTACTTC; D: .; size: .; V: TRBV2; J: TRBJ2-7
CDR3: CASDLVVYEQYF; DNA: TGTGCCAGCGATCTAGTCGTCTACGAGCAGTACTTC; D: .; size: once; V: TRBV2; J: TRBJ2-7
CDR3: CASSPGTGGGYGYTF; DNA: TGTGCCAGCAGCCCAGGGACAGGGGGCGGGTATGGCTACACCTTC; D: TRBD1; size: few; V: TRBV7-9; J: TRBJ1-2
CDR3: CASSTRDKWYSPLHF; DNA: TGTGCCAGCAGCACCCGGGACAAATGGTATTCACCCCTCCACTTT; D: .; size: once; V: TRBV7-9; J: TRBJ1-6
CDR3: CASSFTGASTYGYTF; DNA: TGTGCCAGCAGCTTTACAGGGGCCTCAACCTATGGCTACACCTTC; D: TRBD1; size: .; V: TRBV7-8; J: TRBJ1-2
CDR3: CASSPGQGGNQPQHF; DNA: TGCGCCAGCAGCCCGGGTCAGGGTGGCAATCAGCCCCAGCATTTT; D: .; size: .; V: TRBV5-1; J: TRBJ1-5
CDR3: CASSITGTSGIQITDTQYF; DNA: TGTGCCAGCAGCATAACCGGGACTAGCGGGATCCAGATCACAGATACGCAGTATTTT; D: TRBD2; size: .; V: TRBV11-2; J: TRBJ2-3
CDR3: CASRAGTGGTEAFF; DNA: TGTGCCAGCAGAGCCGGGACAGGGGGCACTGAAGCTTTCTTT; D: TRBD1; size: .; V: TRBV6-4; J: TRBJ1-1
CDR3: CASSLTGAGNTIYF; DNA: TGTGCCAGCAGCTTAACAGGGGCTGGAAACACCATATATTTT; D: TRBD1; size: .; V: TRBV11-2; J: TRBJ1-3
CDR3: CASSSQGYNEQFF; DNA: TGTGCCAGCAGTTCCCAGGGATACAATGAGCAGTTCTTC; D: .; size: .; V: TRBV6-5; J: TRBJ2-1
CDR3: CASTPGQGTNEQFF; DNA: TGTGCCAGCACCCCAGGCCAGGGGACCAATGAGCAGTTCTTC; D: .; size: .; V: TRBV27; J: TRBJ2-1
CDR3: CASTSGGTDNEQFF; DNA: TGTGCCAGCACCTCGGGGGGGACGGACAATGAGCAGTTCTTC; D: TRBD2; size: .; V: TRBV9; J: TRBJ2-1
CDR3: CASSRGQGDNSPLHF; DNA: TGTGCCAGCAGCCGCGGACAGGGCGATAATTCACCCCTCCACTTT; D: TRBD1; size: .; V: TRBV11-3; J: TRBJ1-6
CDR3: CASSYGFGLAKNIQYF; DNA: TGTGCCAGCAGTTACGGCTTTGGGCTAGCCAAAAACATTCAGTACTTC; D: .; size: .; V: TRBV6-5; J: TRBJ2-4